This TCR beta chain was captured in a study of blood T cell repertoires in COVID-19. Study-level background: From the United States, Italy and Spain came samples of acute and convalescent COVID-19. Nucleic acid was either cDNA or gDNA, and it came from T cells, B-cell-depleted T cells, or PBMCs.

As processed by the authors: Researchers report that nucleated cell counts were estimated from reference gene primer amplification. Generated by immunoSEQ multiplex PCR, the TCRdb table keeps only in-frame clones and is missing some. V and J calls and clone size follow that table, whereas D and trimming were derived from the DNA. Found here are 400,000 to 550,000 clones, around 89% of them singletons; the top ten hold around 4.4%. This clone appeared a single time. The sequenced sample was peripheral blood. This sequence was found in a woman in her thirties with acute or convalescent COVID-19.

The CDR3 here is CASSVDIAGGTDTQYF. For the CDR3, the DNA is TGTGCCAGCAGCGTGGACATAGCGGGGGGCACAGATACGCAGTATTTT. This chain joins TRBV9 and TRBJ2-3; TRBD2 matches 9 bases. Trimming cost V 2 bases and J 1 base; bases outside gene matches: 5. Germline CDR1 reads SGDLS; CDR2 reads YYNGEE. The CDR3 consists of 16 residues.